Following are 30 T cell receptor beta chains from one sample sequenced in a study of OX40 agonist ivuxolimab in advanced cancers. The assay was immunoSEQ multiplex PCR, and TCRdb's table has in-frame clones only and misses some. The sample consists of about 40,000 clones, approximately 80% of them appearing once. The source material was CD4+ or CD8+ T cells sorted from blood, sampled in a trial of the OX40 agonist ivuxolimab. The receptors here all came from an adult with an advanced solid tumor such as melanoma, head and neck, liver or kidney cancer.

The chain recombines TRBV11-1 with TRBJ2-1, with 7 nucleotides matching TRBD2. Per the germline V gene, CDR1 is SGHAT and CDR2 is FQDESV (reference sequence). CDR3 length: 14 residues. With 5 bases clipped from V and 7 bases from J, the junction kept 8 bases outside the gene matches. The chain's CDR3 is CASSPRGGRNEQFF. In nucleotides, the CDR3 is TGTGCCAGCAGCCCCCGGGGCGGGAGAAATGAGCAGTTCTTC.

V gene TRBV6-5 combines with J gene TRBJ1-2, with 8 bases aligning to TRBD1. The trim removed 7 bases at V and 8 bases at J, leaving 9 bases unmatched. From germline, CDR1 is MNHEY and CDR2 SVGAGI. This CDR3 is built from 13 residues. DNA of the CDR3: TGTGCCAGCAACGTTGGACAGGGCCGCGGCTACACCTTC. Translation gives CASNVGQGRGYTF.

This rearrangement joins TRBV19 to TRBJ1-6; no clear D. Germline values: CDR1 LNHDA, CDR2 SQIVND (reference sequence). Between the trimmed V and J ends, which lost 3 bases and 7 bases, there was a span of 16 bases. The CDR3 contains 16 residues. As DNA, the CDR3 is TGTGCCAGTAGTATGAGAGAGCCCCTACCCAATTCACCCCTCCACTTT. Translation gives CASSMREPLPNSPLHF.

This clone showed up just a few times. This chain connects TRBV21-1 to TRBJ1-1; TRBD1 was called by the table and not checked on the DNA. TRBV21-1 is labeled a pseudogene. The CDR3 consists of 16 residues. CDR3 sequence (DNA): TGTGCCAGCTTGAAGACAGGGTACTCCATGAACACTGAAGCTTTCTTT. Amino acids: CASLKTGYSMNTEAFF.

The rearrangement joins TRBV19 to TRBJ2-2; D call uncertain. This CDR3 is 13 amino acids long. Trimming cost V 2 bases and J 6 bases, with 7 bases left between them. The germline gives CDR1 LNHDA, CDR2 SQIVND (reference sequence). Here the CDR3 reads CASSITHAGELFF. As DNA, the CDR3 is TGTGCCAGTAGTATAACGCACGCCGGGGAGCTGTTTTTT.

This clone showed up just once. CDR3 sequence reads: CASSYETGSFGYGYTF. In DNA form, the CDR3 reads TGTGCCAGCAGTTACGAGACAGGCTCCTTTGGGTATGGCTACACCTTC. The chain links TRBV6-5 to TRBJ1-2; D may be TRBD1 (6 bases). Between the trimmed V and J ends, which lost 2 bases and 5 bases, there was a span of 18 bases. CDR1 is MNHEY, CDR2 SVGAGI, per germline. The CDR3 sequence is 16 residues long.

V gene TRBV18 combines with J gene TRBJ1-5; TRBD1 might be the D (5 bases). Germline CDR1 is KGHSH and CDR2 is LQKENI. The CDR3 consists of 17 residues. V lost 1 base and J 2 bases, leaving 15 bases between the germline ends. The CDR3 DNA reads TGTGCCAGCTCACCACGAGGGACGGGTTTTGGCAATCAGCCCCAGCATTTT. Protein sequence: CASSPRGTGFGNQPQHF.

The table lists this clone with a count of one. The chain couples TRBV14 to TRBJ2-7; perhaps TRBD1 as D (6 bases). Between the trimmed V and J ends, which lost 0 bases and 9 bases, there was a span of 9 bases. Germline V gene data show CDR1 as SGHDN and CDR2 as FVKESK. The CDR3 contains 12 residues. This chain's CDR3 is CASSQEYRVQYF. The CDR3 DNA reads TGTGCCAGCAGCCAAGAATACAGGGTGCAGTACTTC.

V and J are TRBV9 and TRBJ1-4; 10 bases are a match to TRBD1. Germline CDR1 SGDLS, CDR2 YYNGEE. Losses at the gene ends were 4 bases for V and 4 bases for J; bases not matched to a gene: 4. CDR3 size: 15 residues. For the CDR3, the DNA is TGTGCCAGCAGCAAGACAGGGGGCAATAATGAAAAACTGTTTTTT. Its protein product is CASSKTGGNNEKLFF.

The chain's CDR3 is CASTQGARLDEQYF. The CDR3 bases are TGTGCCAGCACACAGGGGGCGAGGTTAGACGAGCAGTACTTC. The V and J genes are TRBV27 and TRBJ2-7; 9 bases are shared with TRBD1. Germline CDR1 and CDR2: MNHEY and SMNVEV (reference sequence). This CDR3 has 14 amino acids. V was pared by 7 bases and J by 5 bases, with 9 bases of the junction left unmatched.

The V call is TRBV7-3, the J call TRBJ1-2, with D hard to call. The CDR3 is 13 residues long. Trimming took off 4 bases at V and 4 bases at J, with 10 bases between the two ends. Germline V gene sequence: CDR1 SGHTA, CDR2 FQGTGA. The CDR3 DNA reads TGTGCCAGCAGCTCCGTTGAAGGCTATGGCTACACCTTC. Its protein product is CASSSVEGYGYTF.

J is TRBJ2-7 and V is TRBV5-4; D may be TRBD1 (6 bases). The V and J ends lost 2 bases and 7 bases respectively, with 10 bases between them. The CDR3 covers 12 residues. The germline gives CDR1 SGHNT, CDR2 YYREEE (reference sequence). This CDR3 reads CASSLQGVEQYF. The CDR3, as DNA: TGTGCCAGCAGCTTACAGGGAGTGGAGCAGTACTTC.

The chain recombines TRBV7-9 with TRBJ2-1; 12 nucleotides line up with TRBD2. Germline lookup yields CDR1 SEHNR and CDR2 FQNEAQ (reference sequence). V shed 6 bases and J 10 bases; nucleotides not matched to a gene: 10. The CDR3 spans 15 residues. CDR3 DNA sequence: TGTGCCAGCAGTCACCCGGGACTAGCGGGCTTAGAGCAGTTCTTC. As protein: CASSHPGLAGLEQFF.

The V and J genes are TRBV7-2 and TRBJ2-3, with D perhaps matching TRBD2 (5 bases). The CDR3 totals 12 residues. Germline CDR1 SGHTA, CDR2 FQGNSA. The V end lost 5 bases, the J end lost 3 bases, and 6 bases lay between the germline ends. The chain's CDR3 is CASSPGTDTQYF. The CDR3 coding sequence is TGTGCCAGCAGCCCGGGGACAGATACGCAGTATTTT. The full variable domain, completed using reference TRBV7-2 and TRBJ2-3, is GAGVSQSPSNKVTEKGKDVELRCDPISGHTALYWYRQSLGQGLEFLIYFQGNSAPDKSGLPSDRFSAERTGGSVSTLTIQRTQQEDSAVYLCASSPGTDTQYFGPGTRLTVL.

The rearrangement links TRBV18 to TRBJ1-3; D uncertain. The CDR3 is made up of 14 amino acids. V gave up 2 bases and J gave up 0 bases, with 5 bases separating them. Germline V lookup: CDR1 KGHSH, CDR2 LQKENI. The CDR3 nucleotides are TGTGCCAGCTCACCAGACGGCTCTGGAAACACCATATATTTT. The encoded protein is CASSPDGSGNTIYF.

Remarks on this clone: One junction end does not reproduce the germline sequence, and a read error may be involved. The gene calls are TRBV7-6 and TRBJ2-7; no definite D call. The CDR3 sequence is 14 residues long. Germline CDR1 SGHVS, CDR2 FNYEAQ. The CDR3: CASSLVAGSHEQYF. The CDR3, as DNA: TGTGCCAGCAGCTTAGTTGCAGGCTCCCACGAGCAGTACTTC.

The chain recombines TRBV6-6 with TRBJ2-7; TRBD2 matches at 8 bases. CDR3 length: 15 amino acids. The germline gives CDR1 MNHNY, CDR2 SVGAGI (reference sequence). With 2 bases clipped from V and 4 bases from J, the junction kept 7 bases outside the gene matches. Here the CDR3 reads CASSYGTSGLYEQYF. The CDR3 DNA reads TGTGCCAGCAGTTACGGTACTAGCGGATTGTACGAGCAGTACTTC.

The chain is built from TRBV7-6 and TRBJ2-6, with D perhaps matching TRBD1 (6 bases). The ends were cut back, 1 base at V and 0 bases at J, with 19 bases in the middle. Germline lookup yields CDR1 SGHVS and CDR2 FNYEAQ. This CDR3 comprises 20 residues. This CDR3 reads CASSLVLSGTPSSGANVLTF. In nucleotides, the CDR3 is TGTGCCAGCAGCTTAGTGTTGTCGGGGACACCCTCCTCTGGGGCCAACGTCCTGACTTTC.

This clone was observed a few times. This chain connects TRBV7-9 to TRBJ2-5; D remains unclear. The CDR3 totals 11 residues. Germline assignment: CDR1 SEHNR and CDR2 FQNEAQ (reference sequence). Trimming took 4 bases from V and 1 from J, leaving 1 base between them. The CDR3 reads CASSSQETQYF. CDR3 in DNA: TGTGCCAGCAGCTCCCAAGAGACCCAGTACTTC.

The chain uses TRBV6-1 and TRBJ2-2, with D hard to call. The germline gives CDR1 MNHNS, CDR2 SASEGT. The V end lost 6 bases, the J end lost 1 base, and 6 bases lay between the germline ends. The length of the CDR3 is 13 residues. CDR3 DNA sequence: TGTGCCAGCAGAAGCCTGAACACCGGGGAGCTGTTTTTT. It specifies CASRSLNTGELFF.

V usage is TRBV27 and J usage is TRBJ1-2; 12 bases line up with TRBD1. Trimming at V came to 7 bases and at J to 8 bases, leaving 11 bases not matched to a gene. Looked up from germline, CDR1 is MNHEY and CDR2 is SMNVEV (reference sequence). The CDR3 sequence is 15 residues long. The CDR3 region is CASISGTGGLEGYTF. For the CDR3, the DNA is TGTGCCAGCATCTCCGGGACAGGGGGCTTGGAGGGCTACACCTTC.

The gene calls are TRBV6-5 and TRBJ1-1, with D perhaps TRBD1 (5 bases). Between the trimmed V and J ends, which lost 4 bases and 1 base, there was a span of 13 bases. The germline CDR1 and CDR2 sequences are MNHEY and SVGAGI. The CDR3 has 15 residues. The CDR3 nucleotides are TGTGCCAGCAGTTTGGGACCCGAAGGGAACACTGAAGCTTTCTTT. This encodes CASSLGPEGNTEAFF.

The chain employs TRBV5-6 and TRBJ2-1; no definite D call. V lost 6 bases and J lost 0, with 19 bases in between. The CDR3 loop spans 17 amino acids. The germline gives CDR1 SGHDT, CDR2 YYEEEE. The CDR3 loop reads CASTSPLRFSSYNEQFF. In DNA, the CDR3 is TGTGCCAGCACCTCACCCCTCAGGTTTAGCTCCTACAATGAGCAGTTCTTC.

This clone showed up just once. This chain links TRBV25-1 with TRBJ2-7, with 9 bases aligning to TRBD1. The germline CDR1 and CDR2 sequences are MGHDK and SYGVNS. V lost 10 bases and J lost 1; bases outside the gene matches: 5. This CDR3 spans 13 amino acids. CDR3 region: CATTGQGSYEQYF. The CDR3 nucleotides read TGTGCCACGACGGGACAGGGATCCTACGAGCAGTACTTC.

The rearrangement uses TRBV5-6 and TRBJ1-3; D is undetermined. Germline V gene lookup returns CDR1 SGHDT and CDR2 YYEEEE. V was pared by 4 bases and J by 0 bases, with 20 bases between. CDR3 size: 18 residues. The CDR3: CASSRTVLEPSSGNTIYF. CDR3 nucleotide sequence: TGTGCCAGCAGCCGGACGGTCCTCGAACCTAGCTCTGGAAACACCATATATTTT. Filled out from reference TRBV5-6 and TRBJ1-3, the complete variable domain reads DAGVTQSPTHLIKTRGQQVTLRCSPKSGHDTVSWYQQALGQGPQFIFQYYEEEERQRGNFPDRFSGHQFPNYSSELNVNALLLGDSALYLCASSRTVLEPSSGNTIYFGEGSWLTVV.

The chain recombines TRBV11-2 with TRBJ1-2; D is ambiguous. V was trimmed by 6 bases and J by 7 bases, leaving 12 bases between them. In germline, CDR1 is SGHAT, CDR2 FQNNGV. This CDR3 has 12 residues. CDR3 protein: CASSQETVGYTF. The DNA of the CDR3 is TGTGCCAGCAGTCAAGAGACGGTTGGCTACACCTTC.

The genes are TRBV28 and TRBJ2-3; TRBD1 aligns across 8 bases. The germline V gene encodes CDR1 MDHEN and CDR2 SYDVKM. V shed 7 bases, J shed 5 bases, and the junction held 8 bases outside the gene matches. This CDR3 comprises 14 residues. Here the CDR3 DNA reads TGTGCCAGCAAGCGACAGGGGTCAATAGATACGCAGTATTTT. Encoded protein: CASKRQGSIDTQYF.

CDR3 sequence (DNA): TGTGCCAGCAGCTTGTTTCCAGCGGGGGGACTGTCCTACAATGAGCAGTTCTTC. It yields the protein CASSLFPAGGLSYNEQFF. This chain connects TRBV7-2 to TRBJ2-1; 9 nucleotides line up with TRBD2. The CDR3 sequence is 18 residues long. CDR1 is SGHTA and CDR2 is FQGNSA in the germline V gene. J was trimmed by 1 base and V by 3 bases; bases with no gene match: 10.

This clone was seen a few times. The gene calls are TRBV4-3 and TRBJ2-1; the D gene is possibly TRBD2 (6 bases). Germline V lookup: CDR1 LGHNA, CDR2 YSLEER. Trimming cost V 0 bases and J 0 bases, with 9 bases left between them. The CDR3 consists of 16 residues. CDR3 protein: CASSQDVGGSYNEQFF. CDR3 DNA sequence: TGCGCCAGCAGCCAAGATGTCGGGGGCTCCTACAATGAGCAGTTCTTC.

The chain recombines TRBV5-1 with TRBJ1-2, with TRBD1 matching 7 bases. Germline V gene data show CDR1 as SGHRS and CDR2 as YFSETQ. The CDR3 spans 19 residues. V dropped 0 bases and J dropped 5; count of bases not matched to a gene: 19. The CDR3 DNA reads as TGCGCCAGCAGCTTGGCGGTTCGGGACAGTTTATCCCTGGGATATGGCTACACCTTC. Its translation: CASSLAVRDSLSLGYGYTF. The full variable domain, in which reference TRBV5-1 and TRBJ1-2 provide the parts outside the CDR3, is KAGVTQTPRYLIKTRGQQVTLSCSPISGHRSVSWYQQTPGQGLQFLFEYFSETQRNKGNFPGRFSGRQFSNSRSEMNVSTLELGDSALYLCASSLAVRDSLSLGYGYTFGSGTRLTVV.